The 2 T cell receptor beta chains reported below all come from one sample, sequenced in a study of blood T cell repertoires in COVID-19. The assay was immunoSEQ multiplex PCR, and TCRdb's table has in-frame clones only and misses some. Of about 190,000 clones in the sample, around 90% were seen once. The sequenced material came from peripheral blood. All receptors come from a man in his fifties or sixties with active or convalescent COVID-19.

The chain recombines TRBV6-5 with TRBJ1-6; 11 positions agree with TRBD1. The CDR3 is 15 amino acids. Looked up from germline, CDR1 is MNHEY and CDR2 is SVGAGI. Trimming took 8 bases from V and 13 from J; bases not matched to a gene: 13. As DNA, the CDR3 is TGTGCCAGCTCGGGGGACAGGGGGTCCTTTTTTCCCCTCCACTTT. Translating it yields CASSGDRGSFFPLHF.

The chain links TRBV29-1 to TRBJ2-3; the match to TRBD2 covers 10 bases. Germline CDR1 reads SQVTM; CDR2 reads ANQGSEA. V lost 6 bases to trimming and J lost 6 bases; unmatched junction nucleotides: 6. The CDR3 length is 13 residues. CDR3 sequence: CSVLAGGRDTQYF. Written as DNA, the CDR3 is TGCAGCGTCTTAGCGGGGGGAAGGGATACGCAGTATTTT.